The rows below give T cell receptor beta chains drawn from one sample of a study of T cell responses to AZD1222 COVID-19 vaccine. TCRdb keeps only in-frame clones here, not all; method: immunoSEQ multiplex PCR. The data contain 100,000 or so clones, about 86% of them singletons. Sample: peripheral blood, taken on day 0 of AZD1222 vaccination. These TCRs come from an adult in good health. Each CDR3 is given with its conserved first and last residue. The D gene is left open where the match is weak. The size of a clone is reported for some rows only, either as once, few or many, or as a class for expanded clones.

J: TRBJ1-2; size: .; D: TRBD1; V: TRBV30; DNA: TGTGCCTGGGTGGACAGGGCTAACTATGGCTACACCTTC; CDR3: CAWVDRANYGYTF
J: TRBJ1-5; size: .; D: .; V: TRBV2; DNA: TGTGCCAGCAGTTTGGCCCAAAGGAGCAATCAGCCCCAGCATTTT; CDR3: CASSLAQRSNQPQHF
J: TRBJ2-7; size: .; D: TRBD1; V: TRBV29-1; DNA: TGCAGCGTTCAGGGACAGTACTACGAGCAGTACTTC; CDR3: CSVQGQYYEQYF
J: TRBJ1-1; size: .; D: .; V: TRBV6-5; DNA: TGTGCCAGCCTTACCACAAAGAACACTGAAGCTTTCTTT; CDR3: CASLTTKNTEAFF
J: TRBJ1-1; size: once; D: .; V: TRBV27; DNA: TGTGCCAGCGGGGGAGGGGGCACTGAAGCTTTCTTT; CDR3: CASGGGGTEAFF
J: TRBJ1-5; size: .; D: TRBD1; V: TRBV28; DNA: TGTGCCAGCAGCCATGTGGGCAGGGGGATATCGGGCAATCAGCCCCAGCATTTT; CDR3: CASSHVGRGISGNQPQHF
J: TRBJ2-2; size: .; D: TRBD2; V: TRBV12-5; DNA: TGTGCTAGTGGTGACGGCGGGAACGTCCCCTGGGCGGGAGAGAACACCGGGGAGCTGTTTTTT; CDR3: CASGDGGNVPWAGENTGELFF
J: TRBJ2-1; size: .; D: TRBD2; V: TRBV10-2; DNA: TGCGCCAGCAGTGAGTCGGAGCTAGCGGGAGTCAATTGGAATGAGCAGTTCTTC; CDR3: CASSESELAGVNWNEQFF
J: TRBJ2-3; size: .; D: .; V: TRBV27; DNA: TGTGCCAGCAGTTGGGTTAACACAGATACGCAGTATTTT; CDR3: CASSWVNTDTQYF
J: TRBJ1-4; size: .; D: .; V: TRBV3-1/TRBV3-2; DNA: TGTGCCAGCAGCCAAGGGGGTTGGGGGACTAATGAAAAACTGTTTTTT; CDR3: CASSQGGWGTNEKLFF
J: TRBJ1-4; size: .; D: .; V: TRBV27; DNA: TGTGCCAGCAGTTACTATGCGGCCAGTAATGAAAAACTGTTTTTT; CDR3: CASSYYAASNEKLFF
J: TRBJ1-2; size: .; D: .; V: TRBV2; DNA: TGTGCCAGCAGGACTTTCGGGGGCTATGGCTACACCTTC; CDR3: CASRTFGGYGYTF
J: TRBJ1-2; size: .; D: .; V: TRBV28; DNA: TGTGCCAGCAGTTTTCCGCTTAAATATGGCTACACCTTC; CDR3: CASSFPLKYGYTF
J: TRBJ1-2; size: .; D: TRBD1; V: TRBV9; DNA: TGTGCCAGCAGCGTAGGACAGGGAAACTATGGCTACACCTTC; CDR3: CASSVGQGNYGYTF
J: TRBJ1-5; size: .; D: .; V: TRBV28; DNA: TGTGCCAGCAGTTTTATGGGGTTTGGGGGCAATCAGCCCCAGCATTTT; CDR3: CASSFMGFGGNQPQHF
J: TRBJ1-2; size: .; D: .; V: TRBV7-2; DNA: TGTGCCAGCAGCCCCGCAGGGTTCAGTGGCTACACCTTC; CDR3: CASSPAGFSGYTF
J: TRBJ1-6; size: .; D: .; V: TRBV4-2; DNA: TGTGCCAGCAGCCCCGAGGGGGGGGCGGATTCACCCCTCCACTTT; CDR3: CASSPEGGADSPLHF
J: TRBJ2-7; size: .; D: .; V: TRBV7-9; DNA: TGTGCCAGCAGCCACGTGGCAGATACCTACGAGCAGTACTTC; CDR3: CASSHVADTYEQYF
J: TRBJ1-3; size: .; D: .; V: TRBV5-1; DNA: TGCGCCAGCAGCCCGACACCCGGACGCTCTGGAAACACCATATATTTT; CDR3: CASSPTPGRSGNTIYF
J: TRBJ2-3; size: .; D: .; V: TRBV12-1; DNA: TGTGCCAGCAGCTTTGGACTAGCGGGAGGTTCAGATACGCAGTATTTT; CDR3: CASSFGLAGGSDTQYF
J: TRBJ2-1; size: .; D: TRBD2; V: TRBV5-1; DNA: TGCGCCAGCAGCTGGGGACTAGCGGGAGGATTGGGTTTCGATGAGCAGTTCTTC; CDR3: CASSWGLAGGLGFDEQFF
J: TRBJ2-1; size: .; D: .; V: TRBV6-5; DNA: TGTGCCAGCAGTTACTCGGAGTCTGAGCAGTTCTTC; CDR3: CASSYSESEQFF
J: TRBJ2-7; size: .; D: TRBD2; V: TRBV3-1/TRBV3-2; DNA: TGTGCCAGCAGCCGGACTAGCGAGCACGAGCAGTACTTC; CDR3: CASSRTSEHEQYF
J: TRBJ2-1; size: .; D: TRBD1; V: TRBV4-3; DNA: TGCGCCAGCAGCCCAAGCTGGCAGGGGGCCGGTGAGCAGTTCTTC; CDR3: CASSPSWQGAGEQFF
J: TRBJ1-1; size: .; D: .; V: TRBV6-2/TRBV6-3; DNA: TGTGCCAGCAGTTACATGAACACTGAAGCTTTCTTT; CDR3: CASSYMNTEAFF
J: TRBJ1-4; size: .; D: .; V: TRBV5-1; DNA: TGCGCCAGCAGCTTGGACAGTAATGAAAAACTGTTTTTT; CDR3: CASSLDSNEKLFF
J: TRBJ1-1; size: .; D: .; V: TRBV29-1; DNA: TGCAGCGTTGCCGGACAGTTGAACACTGAAGCTTTCTTT; CDR3: CSVAGQLNTEAFF
J: TRBJ1-1; size: .; D: TRBD1; V: TRBV5-6; DNA: TGTGCCAGCAGGGAGATCGACAGGGGGCACGGTGACACTGAAGCTTTCTTT; CDR3: CASREIDRGHGDTEAFF
J: TRBJ2-3; size: .; D: .; V: TRBV5-4; DNA: TGTGCCAGCAGCCTTCTCACAGATACGCAGTATTTT; CDR3: CASSLLTDTQYF
J: TRBJ1-2; size: .; D: .; V: TRBV7-6; DNA: TGTGCCAGCAGCAGGACAGAGGGGCTCACCTTC; CDR3: CASSRTEGLTF
J: TRBJ2-1; size: .; D: TRBD2; V: TRBV7-8; DNA: TGTGCCAGCAGCCTGGGACTAGCGGTCCCCAATGAGCAGTTCTTC; CDR3: CASSLGLAVPNEQFF
J: TRBJ2-3; size: .; D: .; V: TRBV29-1; DNA: TGCAGCGTTGAATACGGGGTCCGGGGGACAGATACGCAGTATTTT; CDR3: CSVEYGVRGTDTQYF